The following is a TCR beta chain sequence with its context. Its target is not known. Deletions cut 0 bases from V and 7 bases from J, with 17 bases between. The CDR3 is 16 amino acids. Per germline, CDR1 SGHRS and CDR2 YFSETQ. This record belongs to a study of neoadjuvant nivolumab and ipilimumab in lung cancer. About the research overall: Nivolumab 3 mg/kg was given days 1, 15 and 29, plus ipilimumab 1 mg/kg day 1 in combination.

The method was immunoSEQ multiplex PCR; TCRdb's version includes in-frame clones alone and lacks a portion of them. The sample contains 5,500 to 9,000 clones, roughly 88% of which appear only once. Whole-study findings and limits: Resected tumors had greater TCR richness and clonality than uninvolved lung. Only a small number of samples underwent TCR sequencing.

This receptor was taken from an adult with non-small cell lung cancer. This chain connects TRBV5-1 to TRBJ1-5; D perhaps matches TRBD1 (5 bases). The material sequenced was tumor tissue, taken after neoadjuvant nivolumab, alone or with ipilimumab, at or shortly before surgery. CDR3 amino acids: CASSLEGGGGNQPQHF. The CDR3 DNA follows: TGCGCCAGCAGCTTGGAAGGTGGTGGGGGAAACCAGCCCCAGCATTTT.